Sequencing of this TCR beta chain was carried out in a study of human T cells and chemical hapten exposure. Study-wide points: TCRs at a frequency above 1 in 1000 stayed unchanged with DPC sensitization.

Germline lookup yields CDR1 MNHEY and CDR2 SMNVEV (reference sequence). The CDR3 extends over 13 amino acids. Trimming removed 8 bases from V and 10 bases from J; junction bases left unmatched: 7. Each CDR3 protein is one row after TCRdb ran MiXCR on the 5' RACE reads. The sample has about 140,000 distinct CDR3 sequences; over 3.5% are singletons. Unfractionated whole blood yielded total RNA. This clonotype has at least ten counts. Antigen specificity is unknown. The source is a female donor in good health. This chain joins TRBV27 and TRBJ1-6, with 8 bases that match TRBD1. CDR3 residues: CASSYRGDSPLHF. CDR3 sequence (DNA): TGTGCCAGCTCCTACAGGGGGGACTCACCCCTCCACTTT.